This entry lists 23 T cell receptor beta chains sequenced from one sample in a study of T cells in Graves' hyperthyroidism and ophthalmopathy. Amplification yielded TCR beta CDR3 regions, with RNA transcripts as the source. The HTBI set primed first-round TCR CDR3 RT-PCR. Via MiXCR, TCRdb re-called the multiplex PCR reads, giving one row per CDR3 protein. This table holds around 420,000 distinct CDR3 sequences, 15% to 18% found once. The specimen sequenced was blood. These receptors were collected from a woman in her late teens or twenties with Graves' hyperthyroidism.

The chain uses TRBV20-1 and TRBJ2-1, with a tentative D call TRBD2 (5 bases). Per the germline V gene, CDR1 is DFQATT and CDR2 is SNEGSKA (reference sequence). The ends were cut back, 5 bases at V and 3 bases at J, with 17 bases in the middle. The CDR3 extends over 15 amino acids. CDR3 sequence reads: CSAALEEPLYNEQFF. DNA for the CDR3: TGCAGTGCTGCCTTGGAGGAGCCCCTCTACAATGAGCAGTTCTTC.

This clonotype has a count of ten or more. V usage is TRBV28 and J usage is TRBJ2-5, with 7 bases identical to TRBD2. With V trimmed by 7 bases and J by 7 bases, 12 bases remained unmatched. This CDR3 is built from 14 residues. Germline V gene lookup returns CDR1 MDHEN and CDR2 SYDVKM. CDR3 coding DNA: TGTGCCAGCACCAAAGGGACCACGGGAGGGACCCAGTACTTC. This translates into CASTKGTTGGTQYF. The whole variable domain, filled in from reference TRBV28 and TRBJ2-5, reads DVKVTQSSRYLVKRTGEKVFLECVQDMDHENMFWYRQDPGLGLRLIYFSYDVKMKEKGDIPEGYSVSREKKERFSLILESASTNQTSMYLCASTKGTTGGTQYFGPGTRLLVL.

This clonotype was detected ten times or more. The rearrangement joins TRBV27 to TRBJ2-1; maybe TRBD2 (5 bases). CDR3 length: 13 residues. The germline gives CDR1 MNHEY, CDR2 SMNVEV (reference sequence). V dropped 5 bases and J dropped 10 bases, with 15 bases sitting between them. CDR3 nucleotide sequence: TGTGCCAGCAGTCCGGTAGAGGGCAGAGAGCAGTTCTTC. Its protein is CASSPVEGREQFF.

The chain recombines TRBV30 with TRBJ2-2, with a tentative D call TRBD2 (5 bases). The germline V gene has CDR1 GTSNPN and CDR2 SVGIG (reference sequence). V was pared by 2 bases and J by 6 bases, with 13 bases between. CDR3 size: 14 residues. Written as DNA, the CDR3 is TGTGCCTGGAGTAGGTGGCAGGAGGCCGGGGAGCTGTTTTTT. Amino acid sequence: CAWSRWQEAGELFF.

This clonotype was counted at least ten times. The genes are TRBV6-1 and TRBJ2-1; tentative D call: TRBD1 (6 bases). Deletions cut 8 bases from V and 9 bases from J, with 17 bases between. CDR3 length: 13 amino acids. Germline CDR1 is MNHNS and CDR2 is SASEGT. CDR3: CASGDKWGGEQFF. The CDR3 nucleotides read TGTGCCAGCGGGGACAAGTGGGGTGGTGAGCAGTTCTTC.

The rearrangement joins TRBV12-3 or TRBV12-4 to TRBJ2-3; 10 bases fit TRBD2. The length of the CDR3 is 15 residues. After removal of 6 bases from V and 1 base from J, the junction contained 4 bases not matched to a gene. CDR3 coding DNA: TGTGCCAGCAGAATAGCGGGAGGAGGCACAGATACGCAGTATTTT. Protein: CASRIAGGGTDTQYF.

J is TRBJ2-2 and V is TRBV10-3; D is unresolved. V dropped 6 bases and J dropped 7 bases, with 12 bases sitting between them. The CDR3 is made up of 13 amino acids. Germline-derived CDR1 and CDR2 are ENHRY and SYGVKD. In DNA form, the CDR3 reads TGTGCCATCAGCCCGTCCCAACTCGGGGAGCTGTTTTTT. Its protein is CAISPSQLGELFF.

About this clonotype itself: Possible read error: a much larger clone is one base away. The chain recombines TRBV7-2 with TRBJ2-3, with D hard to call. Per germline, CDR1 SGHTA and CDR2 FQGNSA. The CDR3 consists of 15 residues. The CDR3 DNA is TGTGTCAGCAGCCCTCAGAAGGGTGGTGCAGATTCGCAGTATTTT. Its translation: CVSSPQKGGADSQYF.

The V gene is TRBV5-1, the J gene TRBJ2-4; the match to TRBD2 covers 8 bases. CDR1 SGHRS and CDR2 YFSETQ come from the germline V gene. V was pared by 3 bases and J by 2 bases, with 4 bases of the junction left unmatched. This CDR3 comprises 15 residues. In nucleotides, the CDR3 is TGCGCCAGCAGCTCGGGGGGGCAATCCAAAAACATTCAGTACTTC. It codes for CASSSGGQSKNIQYF. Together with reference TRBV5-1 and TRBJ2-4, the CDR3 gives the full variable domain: KAGVTQTPRYLIKTRGQQVTLSCSPISGHRSVSWYQQTPGQGLQFLFEYFSETQRNKGNFPGRFSGRQFSNSRSEMNVSTLELGDSALYLCASSSGGQSKNIQYFGAGTRLSVL.

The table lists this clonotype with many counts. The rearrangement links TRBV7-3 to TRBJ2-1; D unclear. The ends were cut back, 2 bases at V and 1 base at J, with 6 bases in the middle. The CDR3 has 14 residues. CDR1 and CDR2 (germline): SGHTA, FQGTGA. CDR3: CASSLDGSYNEQFF. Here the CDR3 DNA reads TGTGCCAGCAGCTTAGATGGGTCCTACAATGAGCAGTTCTTC.

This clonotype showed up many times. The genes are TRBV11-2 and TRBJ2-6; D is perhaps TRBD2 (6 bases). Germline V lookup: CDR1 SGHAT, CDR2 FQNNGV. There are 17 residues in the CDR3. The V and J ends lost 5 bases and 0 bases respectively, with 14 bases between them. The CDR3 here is CASSPEWGDSGANVLTF. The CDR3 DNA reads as TGTGCCAGCAGCCCTGAGTGGGGGGACTCTGGGGCCAACGTCCTGACTTTC. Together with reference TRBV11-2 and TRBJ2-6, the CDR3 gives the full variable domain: EAGVAQSPRYKIIEKRQSVAFWCNPISGHATLYWYQQILGQGPKLLIQFQNNGVVDDSQLPKDRFSAERLKGVDSTLKIQPAKLEDSAVYLCASSPEWGDSGANVLTFGAGSRLTVL.

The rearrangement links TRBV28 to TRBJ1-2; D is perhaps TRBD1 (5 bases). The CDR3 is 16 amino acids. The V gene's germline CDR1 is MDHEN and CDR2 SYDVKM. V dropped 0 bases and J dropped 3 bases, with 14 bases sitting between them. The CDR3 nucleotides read TGTGCCAGCAGTTTATGGGGGGGGTCAGACCACTATGGCTACACCTTC. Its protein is CASSLWGGSDHYGYTF.

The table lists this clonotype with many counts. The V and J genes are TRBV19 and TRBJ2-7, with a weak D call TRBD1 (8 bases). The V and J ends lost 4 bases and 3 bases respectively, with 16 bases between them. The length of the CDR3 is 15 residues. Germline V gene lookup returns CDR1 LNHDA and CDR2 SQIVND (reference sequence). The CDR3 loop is CASSRSGTGGYEQYF. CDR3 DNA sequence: TGTGCCAGTAGTAGGAGCGGGACAGGAGGCTACGAGCAGTACTTC.

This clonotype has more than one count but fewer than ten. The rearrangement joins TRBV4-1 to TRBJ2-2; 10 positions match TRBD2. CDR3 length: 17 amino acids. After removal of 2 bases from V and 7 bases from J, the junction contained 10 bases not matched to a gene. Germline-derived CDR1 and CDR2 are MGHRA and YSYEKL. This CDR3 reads CASSQPLAGRQGGELFF. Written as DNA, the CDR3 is TGCGCCAGCAGCCAACCACTAGCGGGGCGACAGGGCGGGGAGCTGTTTTTT.

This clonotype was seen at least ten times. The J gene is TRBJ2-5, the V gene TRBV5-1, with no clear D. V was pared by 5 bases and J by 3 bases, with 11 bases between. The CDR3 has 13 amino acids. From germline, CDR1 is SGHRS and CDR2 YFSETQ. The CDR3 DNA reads TGCGCCAGCAGTGACGGAGTAGAAGAGACCCAGTACTTC. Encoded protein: CASSDGVEETQYF.

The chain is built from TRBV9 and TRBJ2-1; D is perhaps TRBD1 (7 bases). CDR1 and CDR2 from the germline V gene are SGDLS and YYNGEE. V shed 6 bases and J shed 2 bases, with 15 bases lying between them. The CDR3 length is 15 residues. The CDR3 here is CASTPEGTAYNEQFF. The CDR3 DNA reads TGTGCCAGCACCCCGGAGGGGACAGCCTACAATGAGCAGTTCTTC.

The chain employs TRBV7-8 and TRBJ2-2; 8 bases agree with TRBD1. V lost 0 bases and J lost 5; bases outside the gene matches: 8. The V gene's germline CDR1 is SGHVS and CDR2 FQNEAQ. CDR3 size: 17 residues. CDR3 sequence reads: CASSLASQGADTGELFF. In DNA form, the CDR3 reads TGTGCCAGCAGCTTAGCATCCCAGGGGGCGGATACCGGGGAGCTGTTTTTT.

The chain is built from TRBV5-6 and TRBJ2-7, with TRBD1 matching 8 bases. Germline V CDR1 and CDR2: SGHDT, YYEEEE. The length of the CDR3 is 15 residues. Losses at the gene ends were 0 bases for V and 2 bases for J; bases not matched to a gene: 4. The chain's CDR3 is CASSLAGQGTYEQYF. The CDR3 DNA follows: TGTGCCAGCAGCTTGGCCGGACAGGGCACCTACGAGCAGTACTTC.

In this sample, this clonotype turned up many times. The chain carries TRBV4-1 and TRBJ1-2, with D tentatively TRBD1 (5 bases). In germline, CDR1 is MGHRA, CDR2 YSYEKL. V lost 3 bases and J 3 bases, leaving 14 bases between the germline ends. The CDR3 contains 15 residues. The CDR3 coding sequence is TGCGCCAGCAGCCAGTCCGGTCCGGGGGACTATGGCTACACCTTC. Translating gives CASSQSGPGDYGYTF.

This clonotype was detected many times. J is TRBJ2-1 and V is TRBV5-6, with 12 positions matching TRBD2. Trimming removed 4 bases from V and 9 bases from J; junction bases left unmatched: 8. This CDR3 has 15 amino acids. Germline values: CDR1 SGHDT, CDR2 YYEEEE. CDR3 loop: CASSIFLAGGVEQFF. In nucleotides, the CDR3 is TGTGCCAGCAGCATCTTTCTAGCGGGGGGGGTTGAGCAGTTCTTC.

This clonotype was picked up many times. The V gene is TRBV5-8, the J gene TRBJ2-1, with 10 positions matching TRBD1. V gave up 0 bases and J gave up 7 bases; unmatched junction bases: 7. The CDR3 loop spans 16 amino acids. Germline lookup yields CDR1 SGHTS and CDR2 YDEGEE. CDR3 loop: CASSLGWTGGLNEQFF. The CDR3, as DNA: TGTGCCAGCAGCTTGGGGTGGACAGGGGGGTTGAATGAGCAGTTCTTC.

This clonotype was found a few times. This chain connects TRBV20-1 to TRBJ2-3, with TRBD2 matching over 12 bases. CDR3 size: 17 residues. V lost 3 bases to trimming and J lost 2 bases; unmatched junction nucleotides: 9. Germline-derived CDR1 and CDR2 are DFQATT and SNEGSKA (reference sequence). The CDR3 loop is CSASPRTSGATTDTQYF. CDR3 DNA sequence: TGCAGTGCTAGCCCTCGGACTAGCGGGGCCACCACAGATACGCAGTATTTT.

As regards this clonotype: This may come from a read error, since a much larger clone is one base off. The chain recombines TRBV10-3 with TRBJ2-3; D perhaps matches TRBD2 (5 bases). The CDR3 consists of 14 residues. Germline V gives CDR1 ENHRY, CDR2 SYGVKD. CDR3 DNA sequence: TGTGCCATCAGTTTCGGGGTTACCACAGTTACGCAGTATTTT. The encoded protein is CAISFGVTTVTQYF.